These T cell receptor beta chains were read from a single sample in a study of response to subunit inactivated influenza vaccine. TCRdb processed the RT-PCR reads anew with MiXCR; each CDR3 protein has one entry. The data contain hundreds of thousands of distinct CDR3 sequences, around a sixth of them singletons. Specimen: PBMCs from blood, collected around 5 days after vaccination. The origin of the receptors is a man between 45 and 60 years old who received an inactivated influenza vaccine. The CDR3 runs from the conserved cysteine through the conserved F or W. D genes are given only for firm matches. Clone size is stated in some rows and not others, as once, few, many or a class when expanded.

CDR3 DNA: TGTGCCAGCGGGACAGGGAATGAAAAACTGTTTTTT
CDR3 protein: CASGTGNEKLFF
J gene: TRBJ1-4
clone size: many
D gene: TRBD1
V gene: TRBV6-6

CDR3 DNA: TGTGCCAGCAGTATGAGGGAAGCTTTCTTT
CDR3 protein: CASSMREAFF
J gene: TRBJ1-1
clone size: .
D gene: .
V gene: TRBV2

CDR3 DNA: TGTGCCACCAGTGATCCTCTAGCGGGAGTCCAGCAAGAGACCCAGTACTTC
CDR3 protein: CATSDPLAGVQQETQYF
J gene: TRBJ2-5
clone size: .
D gene: TRBD2
V gene: TRBV24-1

CDR3 DNA: TGTGCCAGTAGCCTACTAGTTAACGCCTACAATGAGCAGTTCTTC
CDR3 protein: CASSLLVNAYNEQFF
J gene: TRBJ2-1
clone size: .
D gene: .
V gene: TRBV19

CDR3 DNA: TGCGCCAGCAGTCACACAGGAGGCCCTAGCACAGATACGCAGTATTTT
CDR3 protein: CASSHTGGPSTDTQYF
J gene: TRBJ2-3
clone size: .
D gene: .
V gene: TRBV23-1

CDR3 DNA: TGCAGCGTTGGGGGACAGGGGGCGAGTGGTGAAAAACTGTTTTTT
CDR3 protein: CSVGGQGASGEKLFF
J gene: TRBJ1-4
clone size: once
D gene: TRBD1
V gene: TRBV29-1

CDR3 DNA: TGCGCCAGCAGCCAAGATAGTTTCCAAGAGACCCAGTACTTC
CDR3 protein: CASSQDSFQETQYF
J gene: TRBJ2-5
clone size: many
D gene: .
V gene: TRBV4-3

CDR3 DNA: TGTGCCAGCAGCTGGTGGGGCCTCAACACTGAAGCTTTCTTT
CDR3 protein: CASSWWGLNTEAFF
J gene: TRBJ1-1
clone size: few
D gene: .
V gene: TRBV5-5

CDR3 DNA: TGTGCCATCAGTGCCTCTGGGACTATCCAAGAGACCCAGTACTTC
CDR3 protein: CAISASGTIQETQYF
J gene: TRBJ2-5
clone size: few
D gene: TRBD2
V gene: TRBV10-3

CDR3 DNA: TGTGCCAGCAGTTTATGCCGCGCGGGAGGGCCTCATTGTGAGCAGTTCTTC
CDR3 protein: CASSLCRAGGPHCEQFF
J gene: TRBJ2-1
clone size: many
D gene: TRBD2
V gene: TRBV28

CDR3 DNA: TGTGCCAGCAGCTTAGGACAGGCGGGCACCCTCCACTTT
CDR3 protein: CASSLGQAGTLHF
J gene: TRBJ1-6
clone size: few
D gene: .
V gene: TRBV7-9

CDR3 DNA: TGTGCCAGCAGTCTCTGGGGAAGGGACGACACCGGGGAGCTGTTTTTT
CDR3 protein: CASSLWGRDDTGELFF
J gene: TRBJ2-2
clone size: few
D gene: .
V gene: TRBV12-3/TRBV12-4

CDR3 DNA: TGTGCCAGCACACCGACAGGGACTTGGAGTTGGACTGAAGCTTTCTTT
CDR3 protein: CASTPTGTWSWTEAFF
J gene: TRBJ1-1
clone size: .
D gene: TRBD1
V gene: TRBV27

CDR3 DNA: TGCAGTGCCAGAAGGACAGACAATCAGCCCCAGCATTTT
CDR3 protein: CSARRTDNQPQHF
J gene: TRBJ1-5
clone size: few
D gene: .
V gene: TRBV20-1

CDR3 DNA: TGTGCCACCAGTGATCGACTAGCGGGCCCTAGCACAGATACGCAGTATTTT
CDR3 protein: CATSDRLAGPSTDTQYF
J gene: TRBJ2-3
clone size: few
D gene: TRBD2
V gene: TRBV24-1

CDR3 DNA: TGTGCCAGCAGTTACCCTGACTTAGCGGGAGAAGAGACCCAGTACTTC
CDR3 protein: CASSYPDLAGEETQYF
J gene: TRBJ2-5
clone size: few
D gene: TRBD2
V gene: TRBV6-5

CDR3 DNA: TGTGCCAGACGACGACAGGGGGCCTCCTACGAGCAGTACTTC
CDR3 protein: CARRRQGASYEQYF
J gene: TRBJ2-7
clone size: .
D gene: TRBD1
V gene: TRBV28

CDR3 DNA: TGCAGTGTGATACCGGGACTAGCCCATTTGGGGGTAGAGACCCAGTACTTC
CDR3 protein: CSVIPGLAHLGVETQYF
J gene: TRBJ2-5
clone size: .
D gene: TRBD2
V gene: TRBV20-1

CDR3 DNA: TGTGCCAGCAGCAAAGGGGGGGGACGAGGAGCCTACGAGCAGTACTTC
CDR3 protein: CASSKGGGRGAYEQYF
J gene: TRBJ2-7
clone size: few
D gene: .
V gene: TRBV21-1

CDR3 DNA: TGTGCCAGCAGCGTAGGAGGAGGGGGGGGATCAAAGCAGTTCTTC
CDR3 protein: CASSVGGGGGSKQFF
J gene: TRBJ2-1
clone size: few
D gene: .
V gene: TRBV9

CDR3 DNA: TGCAGTGCATATCGGACAGGGGAAAAACTGTTTTTT
CDR3 protein: CSAYRTGEKLFF
J gene: TRBJ1-4
clone size: .
D gene: TRBD1
V gene: TRBV20-1

CDR3 DNA: TGCGCCAGCAGCACTATACTAGATCTTGAGCAGTTCTTC
CDR3 protein: CASSTILDLEQFF
J gene: TRBJ2-1
clone size: many
D gene: .
V gene: TRBV5-1

CDR3 DNA: TGTGCCAGCAGCTTAGCGTCCAGCGGGGGGTTCTACGAGCAGTACTTC
CDR3 protein: CASSLASSGGFYEQYF
J gene: TRBJ2-7
clone size: few
D gene: TRBD2
V gene: TRBV11-2

CDR3 DNA: TGTGCCAGCAGGCAAACAGGGGGCAATGAGCAGTTCTTC
CDR3 protein: CASRQTGGNEQFF
J gene: TRBJ2-1
clone size: many
D gene: TRBD1
V gene: TRBV12-3/TRBV12-4

CDR3 DNA: TGTGCCAGCAGTTTAGTGACCAGGGGACTAGCTTACTCTAGCACAGATACGCAGTATTTT
CDR3 protein: CASSLVTRGLAYSSTDTQYF
J gene: TRBJ2-3
clone size: few
D gene: TRBD2
V gene: TRBV12-3/TRBV12-4

CDR3 DNA: TGCAGCGTTGAAGATAACAGCAAGGGGAGAGCCAATGAGCAGTTCTTC
CDR3 protein: CSVEDNSKGRANEQFF
J gene: TRBJ2-1
clone size: few
D gene: .
V gene: TRBV29-1

CDR3 DNA: TGCGCCAGCAGCCAGCAAGGGACCGAAAGAAACATTCAGTACTTC
CDR3 protein: CASSQQGTERNIQYF
J gene: TRBJ2-4
clone size: few
D gene: .
V gene: TRBV5-1

CDR3 DNA: TGCAGTGCTAATGGGGTTGCAGATACGCAGTATTTT
CDR3 protein: CSANGVADTQYF
J gene: TRBJ2-3
clone size: many
D gene: .
V gene: TRBV20-1

CDR3 DNA: TGCAGTGCTAGAGAGCCAGGTCAAGAGACCCAGTACTTC
CDR3 protein: CSAREPGQETQYF
J gene: TRBJ2-5
clone size: many
D gene: .
V gene: TRBV20-1

CDR3 DNA: TGTGCCAGCAGCTTAGAGGTGGGCCTCCAAGAGACCCAGTACTTC
CDR3 protein: CASSLEVGLQETQYF
J gene: TRBJ2-5
clone size: .
D gene: .
V gene: TRBV7-8

CDR3 DNA: TGTGCCACCAGCAGGGCTAAACAGGGTAGTCGCACTGAAGCTTTCTTT
CDR3 protein: CATSRAKQGSRTEAFF
J gene: TRBJ1-1
clone size: .
D gene: .
V gene: TRBV15

CDR3 DNA: TGTGCCAGCATGGTAGACCCGTATTCACCCCTCCACTTT
CDR3 protein: CASMVDPYSPLHF
J gene: TRBJ1-6
clone size: few
D gene: .
V gene: TRBV2

CDR3 DNA: TGTGCCAGCAGGCCGCCTCCCCAGAACACCGGGGAGCTGTTTTTT
CDR3 protein: CASRPPPQNTGELFF
J gene: TRBJ2-2
clone size: few
D gene: .
V gene: TRBV28

CDR3 DNA: TGCGCCAGCAGCCAGACAGGGGACGTCTACGAGCAGTACTTC
CDR3 protein: CASSQTGDVYEQYF
J gene: TRBJ2-7
clone size: .
D gene: TRBD1
V gene: TRBV4-1

CDR3 DNA: TGTGCTAGTGGTTATAGCGGGGGGGCCATCGATGAGCAGTTCTTC
CDR3 protein: CASGYSGGAIDEQFF
J gene: TRBJ2-1
clone size: .
D gene: TRBD2
V gene: TRBV12-5

CDR3 DNA: TGTGCCAGCAGCTTAGATCGGGGGGGGGTCACAGATACGCAGTATTTT
CDR3 protein: CASSLDRGGVTDTQYF
J gene: TRBJ2-3
clone size: .
D gene: TRBD2
V gene: TRBV7-2

CDR3 DNA: TGTGCCAGCAGTTACAACGGAATCACCGGTTCACCCCTCCACTTT
CDR3 protein: CASSYNGITGSPLHF
J gene: TRBJ1-6
clone size: .
D gene: .
V gene: TRBV6-5

CDR3 DNA: TGCGCCAGCAGCCAAGCCCGTTTGGCCGGGGAGCTGTTTTTT
CDR3 protein: CASSQARLAGELFF
J gene: TRBJ2-2
clone size: .
D gene: .
V gene: TRBV4-1

CDR3 DNA: TGTGCCAGCAGTTCGGTCCCAGGGGCAGGGCGCGAGCAGTACTTC
CDR3 protein: CASSSVPGAGREQYF
J gene: TRBJ2-7
clone size: .
D gene: .
V gene: TRBV12-3/TRBV12-4

CDR3 DNA: TGTGCCACCAGCAGGTCCCCCGACGGGACAGATACGCAGTATTTT
CDR3 protein: CATSRSPDGTDTQYF
J gene: TRBJ2-3
clone size: once
D gene: .
V gene: TRBV15

CDR3 DNA: TGCAGTGCTTGGACAGGCCAACAATTCAATCAGCCCCAGCATTTT
CDR3 protein: CSAWTGQQFNQPQHF
J gene: TRBJ1-5
clone size: .
D gene: TRBD1
V gene: TRBV20-1

CDR3 DNA: TGCGCCAGCAGCCAAGCCGTGTGGGAGGGTCAGAATGAGCAGTTCTTC
CDR3 protein: CASSQAVWEGQNEQFF
J gene: TRBJ2-1
clone size: .
D gene: TRBD2
V gene: TRBV4-3

CDR3 DNA: TGTGCCAGCAGTTACCTAACAGGAGTTAACTATGGCTACACCTTC
CDR3 protein: CASSYLTGVNYGYTF
J gene: TRBJ1-2
clone size: .
D gene: .
V gene: TRBV6-2/TRBV6-3

CDR3 DNA: TGTGCCAGCAGCCTTCTGGGACAGAGCTCTGGAAACACCATATATTTT
CDR3 protein: CASSLLGQSSGNTIYF
J gene: TRBJ1-3
clone size: few
D gene: TRBD1
V gene: TRBV9

CDR3 DNA: TGCAGCGCCTCCCGGAGAGGAACCGAGCAGTACTTC
CDR3 protein: CSASRRGTEQYF
J gene: TRBJ2-7
clone size: .
D gene: .
V gene: TRBV20-1

CDR3 DNA: TGTGCCAGTAGTATCACGAACACTGAAGCTTTCTTT
CDR3 protein: CASSITNTEAFF
J gene: TRBJ1-1
clone size: few
D gene: .
V gene: TRBV19

CDR3 DNA: TGCGCCAGCAGCCAAGATGGTTCCCACTCACCCCTCCACTTT
CDR3 protein: CASSQDGSHSPLHF
J gene: TRBJ1-6
clone size: few
D gene: .
V gene: TRBV4-3

CDR3 DNA: TGTGCCAGCAGTCTTTCGGGACACCCTCGGGACACCGGGGAGCTGTTTTTT
CDR3 protein: CASSLSGHPRDTGELFF
J gene: TRBJ2-2
clone size: few
D gene: .
V gene: TRBV6-1

CDR3 DNA: TGTGCCAGCAGCCGTGGACTAGCGGGGCCCTCAACAGCCGGGGAGCTGTTTTTT
CDR3 protein: CASSRGLAGPSTAGELFF
J gene: TRBJ2-2
clone size: few
D gene: TRBD2
V gene: TRBV11-1

CDR3 DNA: TGTGCCAGCAGCCTACCTACTGAACCGGGACAGATGGGGCGAGGGGCATACGAGCAGTACTTC
CDR3 protein: CASSLPTEPGQMGRGAYEQYF
J gene: TRBJ2-7
clone size: .
D gene: TRBD1
V gene: TRBV11-2

CDR3 DNA: TGCAGTGCGACCACGGGACAGCGCTCCTACAATGAGCAGTTCTTC
CDR3 protein: CSATTGQRSYNEQFF
J gene: TRBJ2-1
clone size: .
D gene: TRBD1
V gene: TRBV20-1

CDR3 DNA: TGTGCCAGCAGTGAACAGGGAGAATACGAGCAGTACTTC
CDR3 protein: CASSEQGEYEQYF
J gene: TRBJ2-7
clone size: .
D gene: .
V gene: TRBV25-1

CDR3 DNA: TGTGCCAGCAATACAGGGGCTAACTATGGCTACACCTTC
CDR3 protein: CASNTGANYGYTF
J gene: TRBJ1-2
clone size: few
D gene: TRBD1
V gene: TRBV6-1

CDR3 DNA: TGTGCCAGCAGCTCCTTATTTGGGGGGGCGATCAGACGCGGGGAGCTGTTTTTT
CDR3 protein: CASSSLFGGAIRRGELFF
J gene: TRBJ2-2
clone size: .
D gene: .
V gene: TRBV11-2

CDR3 DNA: TGTGCCAGCAGCTTAGCACCAAACTATGAGCAGTTCTTC
CDR3 protein: CASSLAPNYEQFF
J gene: TRBJ2-1
clone size: few
D gene: .
V gene: TRBV7-9

CDR3 DNA: TGTGCCAGCAGCGCCTCACAGGGCTATAATGAAAAACTGTTTTTT
CDR3 protein: CASSASQGYNEKLFF
J gene: TRBJ1-4
clone size: .
D gene: .
V gene: TRBV9

CDR3 DNA: TGTGCCACCAGTGACCAGGGGACCCGCGGTGAGCAGTTCTTC
CDR3 protein: CATSDQGTRGEQFF
J gene: TRBJ2-1
clone size: .
D gene: .
V gene: TRBV24-1

CDR3 DNA: TGCAGTGTTCCCGCCAACAGAAAACAGCCCCAGCATTTT
CDR3 protein: CSVPANRKQPQHF
J gene: TRBJ1-5
clone size: .
D gene: .
V gene: TRBV20-1

CDR3 DNA: TGTGCCAGCAGTCTACGACGAGAATTGACAGATACGCAGTATTTT
CDR3 protein: CASSLRRELTDTQYF
J gene: TRBJ2-3
clone size: few
D gene: .
V gene: TRBV28

CDR3 DNA: TGCAGCGTGAGGGACGGTGTTCTGGCCTACAATGAGCAGTTCTTC
CDR3 protein: CSVRDGVLAYNEQFF
J gene: TRBJ2-1
clone size: .
D gene: .
V gene: TRBV29-1